This T cell receptor (beta chain) is drawn from a study of blood T cell repertoires in COVID-19. Overall study: T cells, B-cell-depleted T cells, or PBMCs provided the cDNA or gDNA that served as material.

The CDR3 extends over 11 amino acids. Germline CDR1 reads DFQATT; CDR2 reads SNEGSKA (reference sequence). Trimming shortened V by 6 bases and J by 8 bases, and 13 bases separated the two germline ends. Assay used: immunoSEQ multiplex PCR; TCRdb lists only in-frame clones, some missing. The table shows fewer than 70,000 clones, with about 86% occurring only once. The clonotype comes from a human donor in a cohort sampled during active COVID-19. J is TRBJ1-2 and V is TRBV20-1, with D perhaps matching TRBD1 (5 bases). Sequenced input: peripheral blood. The CDR3 bases are TGCAGTGCCCGGGTGGGGCGCGGCTACACCTTC. Translating it yields CSARVGRGYTF.